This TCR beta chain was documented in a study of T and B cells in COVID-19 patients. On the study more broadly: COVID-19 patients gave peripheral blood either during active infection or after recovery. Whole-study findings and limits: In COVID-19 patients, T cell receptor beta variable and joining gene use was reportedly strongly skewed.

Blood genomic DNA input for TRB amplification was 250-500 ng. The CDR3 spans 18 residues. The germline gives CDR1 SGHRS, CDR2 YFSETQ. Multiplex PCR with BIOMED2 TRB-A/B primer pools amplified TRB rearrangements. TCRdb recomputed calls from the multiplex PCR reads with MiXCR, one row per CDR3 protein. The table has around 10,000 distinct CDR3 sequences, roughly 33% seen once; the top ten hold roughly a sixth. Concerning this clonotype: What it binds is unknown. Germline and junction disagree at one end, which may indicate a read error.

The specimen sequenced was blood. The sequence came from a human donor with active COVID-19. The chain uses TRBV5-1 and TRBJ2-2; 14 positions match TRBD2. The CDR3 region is CASSHGTSGGGSTGELFF. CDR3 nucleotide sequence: TGTGCCAGCAGCCACGGGACTAGCGGGGGAGGTAGCACCGGGGAGCTGTTTTTT.